The present entry profiles one T cell receptor (beta chain) with its context. The target of this receptor is not known. Base quality data are lacking; no much larger clone is found one base away. From each donor, a single peripheral blood sample of about 120 mL on average was drawn into heparinised tubes. A BD FACSAria II was used to sort naive, central memory, regulatory and stem cell-like memory CD4+ T cells with a panel that included CD45RO, CCR7, CD25, CD127, CD95 and CD27. All sorted populations exceeded 95% purity. PBMCs were isolated immediately by Lymphoprep density gradient centrifugation and stained directly without culture. So that batch effects would be minimized, each experiment stained and sorted samples in pairs, pairing one healthy donor with one patient. The entire amount of isolated RNA was reverse transcribed using the High Capacity cDNA Reverse Transcription Kit, so the sequenced TCRB transcripts were expressed ones. Naive, central memory and regulatory T cell samples underwent deep immunoSEQ sequencing, averaging around 4 million total reads per sample. After sorted cells were lysed in RLT buffer, RNA was extracted with DNase-treated RNeasy Micro or Mini kits, with the choice depending on cell number. Each cell subset was processed separately to prevent cross-contamination, with patient and healthy donor samples processed together. The immunoSEQ multiplex PCR was used to amplify TCRB sequences from cDNA, yielding 87-bp fragments that span the CDR3 region. Amplicons were sequenced on the Illumina HiSeq platform. As for the original processing: PCR bias was computationally corrected using synthetic template baselines, reads within Hamming distance 2 were collapsed, and singletons that could not be merged were discarded. By aligning reads against IMGT, V, D and J genes, CDR3 length, and insertions or deletions at six rearrangement sites were assigned. Within each subset, clonotype counts were normalized to sorted cell number, and only after that were true diversity and Gini coefficients computed with the tcR R package. The overlap coefficient, calculated on TCRB nucleotide sequences, was used to quantify repertoire sharing. As a proxy for the pre-selection repertoire, out-of-frame TCRB sequences from naive cells were analyzed. Drawn from immuneACCESS, this table holds only the in-frame rearrangements with V and J called that TCRdb kept. Clones are partly lost; checked studies trace under half to an unresolved V gene and leave the rest unexplained. Clone size and the V and J calls come from that table; the DNA yielded D and trimming. Within this sample are about 410,000 clones, with 11% to 15% of them counted one time only. The ten most abundant clones make up approximately 0.038% of the sample.

The sample originates from a study of beta chain features in type 1 diabetes (dated by TCRdb to 2016 to 2019). As for the study more broadly: Patients and healthy donors did not differ in mean age, gender distribution, total cell number or subset yield. A total of approximately 99,000,000 sorted cells were examined across all samples, and RNA yield correlated strongly with the number of cells per subset. The study compared the TCRB repertoires of sorted circulating CD4+ T cell subsets in recently diagnosed type 1 diabetes patients with those in matched healthy donors. Regulatory and stem cell-like memory subsets were isolated from only 8 patients and about eight healthy donors, whereas naive and central memory subsets came from all 30 or so donors.

Points the paper makes about the study in general: At VDJ recombination sites, patients with type 1 diabetes made fewer insertions and deleted more nucleotides, a pattern implying thymic rearrangement abnormalities. Only small numbers of individuals were included in the HLA sub-analyses, which left unresolved whether HLA type had any influence on TCRB rearrangement. Because cDNA rather than genomic DNA was sequenced, highly expressing activated cells could have been over-represented, although no difference in activation and CD3 levels was found between groups. Shorter templates might have been favored by PCR, but patient and control samples were amplified and corrected together, so both groups would have been affected equally by any skew. The naive, central memory and regulatory TCRB repertoires appeared to resemble one another more closely among patients than among healthy donors. A moderate but significant shortening of TCRB CDR3 length was observed in type 1 diabetes patients in all four CD4+ subsets.

V is reduced by 0 bases and J by 4 bases, leaving a spacing of 9 bases between them. From the cysteine through the phenylalanine, the CDR3 covers 14 amino acids. Solely the CDR3 DNA is kept, with 42 bases framed from the first base. The germline V gene supplies CDR1 MGHRA and CDR2 YSYEKL. The chain is assembled from TRBV4-1 and TRBJ1-1, with no confidently assigned D gene. The material sequenced was naive CD4+ T cells from blood. Sample cell subset or site, as interpreted from the label and publication: true naive CD4+ T cells. The TCR comes from a man aged 25-45 years in good health. The encoded CDR3 is CASSQELRGTEAFF. The DNA sequence follows: TGCGCCAGCAGCCAAGAGTTACGGGGCACTGAAGCTTTCTTT.